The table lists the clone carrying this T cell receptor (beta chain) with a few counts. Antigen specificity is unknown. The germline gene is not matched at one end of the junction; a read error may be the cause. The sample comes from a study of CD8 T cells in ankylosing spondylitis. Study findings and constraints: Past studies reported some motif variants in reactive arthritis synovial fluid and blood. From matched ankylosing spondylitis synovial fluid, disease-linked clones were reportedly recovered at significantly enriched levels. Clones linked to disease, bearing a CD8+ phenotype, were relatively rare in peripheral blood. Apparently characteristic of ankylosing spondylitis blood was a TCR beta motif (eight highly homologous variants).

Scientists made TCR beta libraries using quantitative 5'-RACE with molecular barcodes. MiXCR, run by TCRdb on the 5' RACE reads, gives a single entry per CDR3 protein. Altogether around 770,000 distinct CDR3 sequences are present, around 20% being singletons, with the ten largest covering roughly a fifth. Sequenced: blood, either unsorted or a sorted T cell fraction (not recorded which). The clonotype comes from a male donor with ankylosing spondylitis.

The CDR3 loop reads CASSLGDQSTQPQHF. DNA for the CDR3: TGTGCCAGCAGTTTAGGGGACCAAAGCACTCAGCCCCAGCATTTT. The gene calls are TRBV12-3 or TRBV12-4 and TRBJ1-5, with D maybe TRBD1 (5 bases). The CDR3 has 15 residues.